A selection of T cell receptor beta chains follows, all from one sample in a study of human T cells and chemical hapten exposure. TCRdb analysed the RACE reads with MiXCR anew, one entry per CDR3 protein. The table lists roughly 89,000 distinct CDR3 sequences, 11% of them singletons. The sequencing here drew on whole blood, taken in connection with sensitization to the hapten diphenylcyclopropenone (DPC). Receptors were obtained from a woman aged 30 to 39 with alopecia areata. Some clones in this sample may be carry-over from other donors' samples. Each CDR3 is given with its conserved first and last residue. Each record gives: D gene, V gene, clone size, J gene, CDR3 protein, CDR3 DNA. D genes are given only for firm matches. Some rows mark clone size as missing; the rest say once, few, many or name a class of expanded clone.

NA	TRBV5-5	NA	TRBJ2-2	CASSLIGRIGELFF	TGTGCCAGCAGCTTGATCGGGCGGATCGGGGAGCTGTTTTTT
NA	TRBV20-1	NA	TRBJ1-1	CRARTGNTEAFF	TGCAGAGCTAGAACAGGGAACACTGAAGCTTTCTTT
NA	TRBV2	few	TRBJ2-2	CASSGRNTGELFF	TGTGCCAGCAGTGGGAGAAACACCGGGGAGCTGTTTTTT
NA	TRBV7-2	few	TRBJ2-5	CASSPRLGTQYF	TGTGCCAGCAGCCCGCGCTTGGGGACCCAGTACTTC
NA	TRBV2	many	TRBJ1-5	CASLQGPNQPQHF	TGTGCCAGTTTACAGGGTCCAAATCAGCCCCAGCATTTT
NA	TRBV4-2	many	TRBJ2-4	CASSPRGSAKNIQYF	TGTGCCAGCAGCCCTAGAGGGTCGGCTAAAAACATTCAGTACTTC
TRBD1	TRBV6-2/TRBV6-3	many	TRBJ1-5	CASSGQASNQPQHF	TGTGCCAGCAGTGGACAGGCTAGCAATCAGCCCCAGCATTTT
NA	TRBV5-6	NA	TRBJ2-1	CASSIEPRWDEQFF	TGTGCCAGCAGCATAGAGCCCCGTTGGGATGAGCAGTTCTTC
NA	TRBV15	few	TRBJ1-1	CATSRFSDAEAFF	TGTGCCACCAGCCGATTCTCTGACGCTGAAGCTTTCTTT
NA	TRBV11-2	few	TRBJ1-1	CASRSAGEANTEAFF	TGTGCCAGCAGGAGTGCAGGGGAGGCGAACACTGAAGCTTTCTTT
NA	TRBV29-1	NA	TRBJ1-1	CSANGGTEAFF	TGCAGCGCGAATGGAGGCACTGAAGCTTTCTTT
TRBD2	TRBV28	NA	TRBJ2-3	CASSMGLAGGTDTQYF	TGTGCCAGCAGTATGGGACTAGCGGGGGGCACAGATACGCAGTATTTT
NA	TRBV6-6	NA	TRBJ2-5	CASSSRPIQETQYF	TGTGCCAGCAGTTCCCGACCGATACAAGAGACCCAGTACTTC
TRBD2	TRBV28	NA	TRBJ2-1	CASSQRDYNEQFF	TGTGCCAGCAGTCAGCGGGACTACAATGAGCAGTTCTTC
NA	TRBV29-1	NA	TRBJ1-2	CSVWQFYGYTF	TGCAGCGTTTGGCAGTTCTATGGCTACACCTTC
NA	TRBV29-1	many	TRBJ2-5	CSVDRAVEETQYF	TGCAGCGTTGATAGGGCAGTTGAAGAGACCCAGTACTTC
NA	TRBV28	NA	TRBJ1-5	CASSPFAFSGMGQPQHF	TGTGCCAGCAGCCCCTTTGCGTTTTCGGGGATGGGACAGCCCCAGCATTTT
TRBD2	TRBV28	NA	TRBJ2-3	CASSSGGATDTQYF	TGTGCCAGCAGTTCCGGGGGGGCCACAGATACGCAGTATTTT
NA	TRBV12-3/TRBV12-4	few	TRBJ2-5	CASSLGREPQETQYF	TGTGCCAGCAGTTTAGGACGCGAACCCCAAGAGACCCAGTACTTC
NA	TRBV20-1	NA	TRBJ2-7	CSASWQTYEQYF	TGCAGTGCTAGCTGGCAAACCTACGAGCAGTACTTC
NA	TRBV2	NA	TRBJ1-1	CASSGGRGMNTEAFF	TGTGCCAGCAGTGGCGGGCGGGGTATGAACACTGAAGCTTTCTTT
NA	TRBV2	few	TRBJ1-5	CASSVERGNQPQHF	TGTGCCAGCAGTGTCGAGAGGGGCAATCAGCCCCAGCATTTT
NA	TRBV28	NA	TRBJ2-7	CASTTSSYEQYF	TGTGCCAGCACTACAAGCTCCTACGAGCAGTACTTC
TRBD2	TRBV4-1	NA	TRBJ2-5	CASSQSTSGVQETQYF	TGCGCCAGCAGCCAATCGACTAGCGGGGTCCAAGAGACCCAGTACTTC
NA	TRBV12-3/TRBV12-4	NA	TRBJ2-3	CASSRVTDTQYF	TGTGCCAGCAGCAGGGTAACAGATACGCAGTATTTT
TRBD1	TRBV28	many	TRBJ2-7	CASGPGTGATGQYF	TGTGCCAGCGGACCCGGGACAGGGGCTACGGGGCAGTACTTC
TRBD1	TRBV6-4	many	TRBJ2-6	CASSPWGQADSGANVLTF	TGTGCCAGCAGTCCCTGGGGACAGGCGGACTCTGGGGCCAACGTCCTGACTTTC
NA	TRBV28	NA	TRBJ1-2	CASIESGERGYTF	TGTGCCAGCATCGAATCAGGGGAAAGGGGCTACACCTTC
NA	TRBV2	many	TRBJ2-7	CASSEPEPYEQYF	TGTGCCAGCAGTGAGCCAGAGCCCTACGAGCAGTACTTC
NA	TRBV14	many	TRBJ2-7	CASSLTGGRQYF	TGTGCCAGCAGCCTAACTGGGGGTCGGCAGTACTTC
NA	TRBV3-1	many	TRBJ2-5	CASSQVGAETQYF	TGTGCCAGCAGCCAAGTAGGCGCAGAGACCCAGTACTTC
NA	TRBV28	few	TRBJ2-3	CASSFNLRPDTQYF	TGTGCCAGCAGTTTTAATCTTAGGCCAGATACGCAGTATTTT
TRBD1	TRBV28	NA	TRBJ1-3	CASSRDRGDGNTIYF	TGTGCCAGCAGCCGCGACAGGGGGGATGGAAACACCATATATTTT
NA	TRBV5-1	few	TRBJ2-1	CASSLEAASNNEQFF	TGCGCCAGCAGCTTGGAAGCCGCTTCGAACAATGAGCAGTTCTTC
TRBD1	TRBV5-4	many	TRBJ2-1	CASSARDREFSEQFF	TGTGCCAGCAGCGCCCGGGACAGGGAATTTAGTGAGCAGTTCTTC
NA	TRBV28	NA	TRBJ2-1	CASSFYVAEQFF	TGTGCCAGCAGTTTTTATGTAGCGGAGCAGTTCTTC
TRBD1	TRBV28	many	TRBJ1-2	CASSVRRTGGSYGYTF	TGTGCCAGCAGCGTACGTAGGACAGGGGGTAGCTATGGCTACACCTTC
NA	TRBV28	few	TRBJ2-4	CASSLQEMIAKNIQYF	TGTGCCAGCAGTTTACAGGAGATGATAGCCAAAAACATTCAGTACTTC
TRBD2	TRBV7-6	many	TRBJ2-1	CASSLAGTSGSGEQFF	TGTGCCAGCAGCTTAGCCGGGACTAGCGGGAGCGGTGAGCAGTTCTTC
NA	TRBV28	NA	TRBJ1-5	CASGSRYSNQPQHF	TGTGCCAGCGGGTCCAGATATAGCAATCAGCCCCAGCATTTT
TRBD1	TRBV7-8	NA	TRBJ1-2	CASSLVRDSYGYTF	TGTGCCAGCAGCTTAGTGAGGGACAGCTATGGCTACACCTTC
NA	TRBV18	few	TRBJ1-5	CASSPTTELPQHF	TGTGCCAGCTCACCAACGACCGAACTGCCCCAGCATTTT